These 24 T cell receptor beta chains were all obtained from the same sample, sequenced in a study of Graves' ophthalmopathy and Graves' hyperthyroidism. Amplifying from RNA transcripts, the study obtained TCR beta CDR3 regions. Second-round multiplex PCR came after first-round RT-PCR with HTBI primers. TCRdb re-called the multiplex PCR reads with MiXCR, one entry per CDR3 protein. The sample contains approximately 540,000 distinct CDR3 sequences, about 35% of which appear only once. Sequenced sample: peripheral blood or thyroid tissue (not recorded which). These receptors were taken from an adult man with Graves' hyperthyroidism.

The chain links TRBV29-1 to TRBJ2-7, with D perhaps TRBD2 (5 bases). In germline, CDR1 is SQVTM, CDR2 ANQGSEA. The CDR3 consists of 11 residues. The V gene lost 8 bases and the J gene lost 5 bases, with 13 bases spanning the gap. The CDR3 here is CSLEDGDEQYF. The DNA of the CDR3 is TGCAGCTTGGAGGACGGGGACGAGCAGTACTTC.

This clonotype was detected many times. The V gene is TRBV20-1, the J gene TRBJ1-1; D is undetermined. V dropped 1 base and J dropped 0 bases, with 6 bases sitting between them. The CDR3 is 13 residues long. The V gene's germline CDR1 is DFQATT and CDR2 SNEGSKA (reference sequence). The CDR3 loop is CSARGPVNTEAFF. CDR3 DNA: TGCAGTGCTAGAGGGCCGGTGAACACTGAAGCTTTCTTT.

This rearrangement joins TRBV20-1 to TRBJ2-5, with TRBD2 matching 14 bases. From germline, CDR1 is DFQATT and CDR2 SNEGSKA (reference sequence). The J segment lost 2 bases and the V segment lost 6 bases, leaving 8 bases of the junction unmatched. This CDR3 contains 16 residues. Here the CDR3 reads CSATGTSGSHQETQYF. DNA for the CDR3: TGCAGTGCAACCGGGACTAGCGGGAGTCATCAAGAGACCCAGTACTTC.

The V and J genes are TRBV10-3 and TRBJ1-1, with unresolved D. Germline-derived CDR1 and CDR2 are ENHRY and SYGVKD. The V gene lost 10 bases and the J gene lost 7 bases, with 22 bases spanning the gap. This CDR3 comprises 14 residues. CDR3 region: CASRAEDWSHEAFF. CDR3 nucleotides: TGTGCCAGCCGGGCCGAGGACTGGTCCCATGAAGCTTTCTTT.

This clonotype occurred a few times. The V gene is TRBV28, the J gene TRBJ2-7, with 7 bases matching TRBD1. CDR1 and CDR2 (germline): MDHEN, SYDVKM. The trim removed 3 bases at V and 1 base at J, leaving 6 bases unmatched. The CDR3 sequence is 15 residues long. CDR3 nucleotides: TGTGCCAGCAGTTTCCAGACAGGGTTGTCCTACGAGCAGTACTTC. The encoded protein is CASSFQTGLSYEQYF.

J is TRBJ2-5 and V is TRBV20-1; D might be TRBD1 (5 bases). Between the trimmed V and J ends, which lost 0 bases and 3 bases, there was a span of 17 bases. The CDR3 runs to 16 residues. CDR1 and CDR2 from the germline V gene are DFQATT and SNEGSKA (reference sequence). The CDR3 spells CSARDGRQGREETQYF. The CDR3 DNA reads as TGCAGTGCTAGAGATGGCCGGCAGGGTAGGGAAGAGACCCAGTACTTC.

The CDR3 nucleotides read TGTGCCAGCAGCTTAGCCACTATCCAAGAGACCCAGTACTTC. Amino acid sequence: CASSLATIQETQYF. The chain has TRBV7-2 and TRBJ2-5; no clear D gene. Looked up from germline, CDR1 is SGHTA and CDR2 is FQGNSA. The CDR3 contains 14 residues. V was clipped by 0 bases and J by 1 base, with 6 bases between them.

The chain joins TRBV7-9 to TRBJ2-3; 7 bases are shared with TRBD2. J lost 4 bases, V lost 5 bases, and 9 bases had no gene match. The CDR3 spans 15 residues. Germline CDR1 reads SEHNR; CDR2 reads FQNEAQ (reference sequence). The CDR3, as DNA: TGTGCCAGCAGCCCCCTGAGGACTAGTCCAGATACGCAGTATTTT. Protein sequence: CASSPLRTSPDTQYF.

This chain connects TRBV10-3 to TRBJ2-6, with TRBD2 matching 8 bases. The CDR3 consists of 15 residues. CDR1 and CDR2 from the germline V gene are ENHRY and SYGVKD. Germline trimming cut 4 bases from V and 10 bases from J; bases unmatched to any gene: 9. The CDR3 reads CAISVEAGAENVLTF. Written as DNA, the CDR3 is TGTGCCATCAGTGTGGAAGCGGGGGCAGAGAACGTCCTGACTTTC.

This clonotype was detected ten times or more. V is TRBV24-1 and J is TRBJ1-2; D remains unclear. Germline V CDR1 and CDR2: KGHDR, SFDVKD. Trimming stripped 3 bases from V and 1 base from J, with 5 bases between. The CDR3 spans 13 residues. CDR3 region: CATSDRVNYGYTF. DNA for the CDR3: TGTGCCACCAGTGATCGCGTTAACTATGGCTACACCTTC.

This clonotype was seen just once. The chain links TRBV7-3 to TRBJ2-1; perhaps TRBD1 as D (6 bases). The CDR3 runs to 13 residues. V was pared by 5 bases and J by 4 bases, with 9 bases between. CDR1 SGHTA and CDR2 FQGTGA come from the germline V gene. The CDR3 region is CASSPQGYNEQFF. The CDR3 DNA sequence: TGTGCCAGCAGCCCACAGGGTTACAATGAGCAGTTCTTC. Using reference TRBV7-3 and TRBJ2-1 for the parts outside the CDR3, the full variable domain is GAGVSQTPSNKVTEKGKYVELRCDPISGHTALYWYRQSLGQGPEFLIYFQGTGAADDSGLPNDRFFAVRPEGSVSTLKIQRTERGDSAVYLCASSPQGYNEQFFGPGTRLTVL.

The chain joins TRBV6-2 or TRBV6-3 to TRBJ2-2; 8 positions agree with TRBD2. V shed 4 bases, J shed 0 bases, and the junction held 7 bases outside the gene matches. This CDR3 is built from 17 residues. The V gene's germline CDR1 is MNHEY and CDR2 SVGEGT. The CDR3 is CASSWLRGGPNTGELFF. As DNA, the CDR3 is TGTGCCAGCAGTTGGCTACGCGGGGGGCCGAACACCGGGGAGCTGTTTTTT.

On this clonotype itself: A much more abundant neighbour one base away suggests this may be a read error. The V call is TRBV7-8, the J call TRBJ1-1; a possible D gene is TRBD1 (5 bases). The germline V gene encodes CDR1 SGHVS and CDR2 FQNEAQ. This CDR3 comprises 15 residues. CDR3 in amino acids: CASSEKDGGNAEAFF. CDR3 in DNA: TGTGCCAGCAGTGAAAAGGATGGGGGGAACGCTGAAGCTTTCTTT.

The chain links TRBV20-1 to TRBJ2-7, with D unclear. The DNA end lines up better with TRBJ2-1; the J call may be wrong. Looked up from germline, CDR1 is DFQATT and CDR2 is SNEGSKA (reference sequence). The CDR3 has 14 amino acids. CDR3 protein: CSAPLASERNEQFF. DNA of the CDR3: TGCAGTGCCCCCCTCGCGAGCGAGAGAAATGAGCAGTTCTTC.

The genes are TRBV27 and TRBJ2-7, with 8 positions matching TRBD2. V lost 8 bases, J lost 3 bases, and 15 bases stayed unmatched. The CDR3 length is 16 residues. The V gene's germline CDR1 is MNHEY and CDR2 SMNVEV (reference sequence). The CDR3 sequence: CASGDLRASGFYEQYF. The CDR3, as DNA: TGTGCCAGCGGGGACCTCAGGGCTAGCGGGTTCTACGAGCAGTACTTC.

The sample holds many counts of this clonotype. The chain combines TRBV10-3 with TRBJ1-3, with a possible D match to TRBD1 (6 bases). The CDR3 totals 16 residues. Germline-derived CDR1 and CDR2 are ENHRY and SYGVKD. Trimming cost V 3 bases and J 0 bases, with 12 bases left between them. CDR3 coding DNA: TGTGCCATCAGTGAAGGACAGCCGAGCTCTGGAAACACCATATATTTT. This codes for CAISEGQPSSGNTIYF.

This clonotype showed up just once. The chain is built from TRBV5-1 and TRBJ2-7, with D perhaps matching TRBD2 (7 bases). The germline V gene encodes CDR1 SGHRS and CDR2 YFSETQ. The V end lost 3 bases, the J end lost 3 bases, and 13 bases lay between the germline ends. The CDR3 extends over 14 amino acids. The CDR3 DNA sequence: TGCGCCAGCAGCTACACGGGGGGCCGCTACGAGCAGTACTTC. Residues: CASSYTGGRYEQYF.

The chain links TRBV29-1 to TRBJ1-1; perhaps TRBD1 as D (5 bases). The germline V gene has CDR1 SQVTM and CDR2 ANQGSEA. The CDR3 has 14 residues. Trimming left V 7 bases short and J 0 bases short, with 15 bases between. Here the CDR3 reads CSGDGAAMNTEAFF. Written as DNA, the CDR3 is TGCAGCGGGGATGGGGCAGCGATGAACACTGAAGCTTTCTTT.

The CDR3 loop reads CAIRNSRTGGGDEQFF. In DNA, the CDR3 is TGTGCCATCAGGAACTCGCGGACAGGTGGAGGGGATGAGCAGTTCTTC. The gene calls are TRBV10-3 and TRBJ2-1, with D possibly being TRBD1 (7 bases). With 6 bases removed from V and 8 bases from J, the gap between germline ends came to 23 bases. The CDR3 sequence is 16 residues long. Germline V gene lookup returns CDR1 ENHRY and CDR2 SYGVKD.

This clonotype has at least ten counts. V usage is TRBV24-1 and J usage is TRBJ1-2; 7 nucleotides line up with TRBD1. The germline V gene encodes CDR1 KGHDR and CDR2 SFDVKD. Trimming cost V 2 bases and J 3 bases; bases outside gene matches: 2. CDR3 size: 14 residues. The CDR3 DNA reads TGTGCCACCAGTGATTCGACAGGGTACTATGGCTACACCTTC. Residues: CATSDSTGYYGYTF.

To note about this clonotype: This may be a read error: a much more frequent sequence differs by one nucleotide. The chain joins TRBV5-1 to TRBJ1-2; D gene ambiguous. Germline CDR1 SGHRS, CDR2 YFSETQ. Trimming took 0 bases from V and 4 from J, leaving 16 bases between them. The CDR3 runs 16 residues. CDR3 loop: CASSLGLVRGSYGYTF. CDR3 coding DNA: TGCGCCAGCAGCTTGGGACTTGTAAGAGGATCCTATGGCTACACCTTC.

The V gene is TRBV29-1, the J gene TRBJ1-2, with 9 bases identical to TRBD1. The CDR3 consists of 16 residues. Germline trimming cut 5 bases from V and 4 bases from J; bases unmatched to any gene: 14. Per the germline V gene, CDR1 is SQVTM and CDR2 is ANQGSEA. The CDR3 loop reads CSVPPGQGHPGYGYTF. CDR3 coding DNA: TGCAGCGTTCCACCGGGACAGGGTCACCCGGGCTATGGCTACACCTTC.

Concerning this clonotype: One end of the junction varies from germline; a read error may be responsible. The rearrangement links TRBV15 to TRBJ2-7; 9 bases are shared with TRBD1. The CDR3 has 15 residues. In germline, CDR1 is LNHNV, CDR2 YYDKDF (reference sequence). Here the CDR3 DNA reads TGTGCCAGCAGCACCCCGGGACAGGGCTCGAGGGAGCAGTACTTC. It specifies CASSTPGQGSREQYF.

This chain connects TRBV12-3 or TRBV12-4 to TRBJ1-5; tentatively, D is TRBD1 (6 bases). The CDR3 length is 13 residues. Trimming shortened V by 3 bases and J by 14 bases, and 17 bases separated the two germline ends. The chain's CDR3 is CASSLAGGPYEHF. The CDR3 DNA reads TGTGCCAGCAGTTTGGCGGGGGGGCCCTACGAGCATTTT.